These 27 T cell receptor beta chains were all obtained from the same sample, sequenced in a study of radiotherapy plus CTLA-4 blockade in lung cancer. Assay: immunoSEQ multiplex PCR; the TCRdb copy retains only in-frame clones and omits some. This sample has around 95,000 clones, with 83% found just once. The specimen was peripheral blood, collected from a patient treated with radiotherapy plus ipilimumab. Source of these receptors: a human donor with non-small cell lung cancer who had stable disease on radiotherapy plus ipilimumab.

This clone was seen only once. V and J are TRBV5-1 and TRBJ1-2; 7 positions match TRBD1. The CDR3 extends over 15 amino acids. Germline V CDR1 and CDR2: SGHRS, YFSETQ. The V gene end was trimmed by 0 bases and the J gene end by 8 bases; junction bases not matched to a gene: 10. CDR3 residues: CASSLEGQIDGGYTF. DNA of the CDR3: TGCGCCAGCAGCTTGGAGGGACAGATCGACGGAGGCTACACCTTC.

V usage is TRBV5-1 and J usage is TRBJ2-7; D is unresolved. This CDR3 has 12 amino acids. CDR1 is SGHRS and CDR2 is YFSETQ in the germline V gene. V gave up 4 bases and J gave up 4 bases, with 9 bases separating them. The CDR3 protein is CASSLTEYEQYF. The CDR3, as DNA: TGCGCCAGCAGCCTCACGGAATACGAGCAGTACTTC.

This chain uses TRBV28 with TRBJ2-7, with 8 positions matching TRBD2. The CDR3 is 12 residues long. Looked up from germline, CDR1 is MDHEN and CDR2 is SYDVKM. The J segment lost 3 bases and the V segment lost 11 bases, leaving 6 bases of the junction unmatched. CDR3 amino acids: CAGTGLDYEQYF. CDR3 DNA: TGTGCCGGGACGGGACTAGACTACGAGCAGTACTTC.

CDR3 loop: CASSSGVPGELFF. CDR3 sequence (DNA): TGTGCCAGCAGTTCAGGGGTCCCCGGGGAGCTGTTTTTT. This sequence joins TRBV27 and TRBJ2-2; the D gene is possibly TRBD1 (6 bases). CDR1 is MNHEY, CDR2 SMNVEV, per germline (reference sequence). The CDR3 is 13 residues long. Trimming removed 4 bases from V and 6 bases from J, with 9 bases in between.

The V and J genes are TRBV5-3 and TRBJ1-4; the D gene is possibly TRBD1 (5 bases). TRBV5-3 is labeled an ORF, and its function is uncertain. CDR3 length: 13 amino acids. The V gene lost 4 bases and the J gene lost 7 bases, with 11 bases spanning the gap. The CDR3 loop is CARSQGRTEKLFF. The CDR3 nucleotides read TGTGCCAGAAGCCAGGGACGAACTGAAAAACTGTTTTTT.

This clone has a handful of counts. The chain uses TRBV18 and TRBJ2-7; D is unclear. This CDR3 comprises 14 residues. The V and J ends lost 3 bases and 2 bases respectively, with 11 bases between them. The germline gives CDR1 KGHSH, CDR2 LQKENI. CDR3 sequence reads: CASSPIDTAYEQYF. The CDR3 nucleotides are TGTGCCAGCTCACCGATCGACACCGCCTACGAGCAGTACTTC.

This rearrangement joins TRBV2 to TRBJ1-5, with D perhaps matching TRBD1 (5 bases). Germline CDR1 SNHLY, CDR2 FYNNEI. CDR3 length: 15 amino acids. Trimming cost V 3 bases and J 2 bases, with 11 bases left between them. The CDR3 bases are TGTGCCAGCAGTGAGACCACAGGAGGCAATCAGCCCCAGCATTTT. Its protein is CASSETTGGNQPQHF.

The CDR3 DNA sequence: TGTGCCAGCTCACCACTAGGACAGGGAAACACCGGGGAGCTGTTTTTT. This translates into CASSPLGQGNTGELFF. The V call is TRBV18, the J call TRBJ2-2; 8 bases are shared with TRBD1. Germline V lookup: CDR1 KGHSH, CDR2 LQKENI. The CDR3 has 16 residues. The trim removed 1 base at V and 2 bases at J, leaving 3 bases unmatched.

V usage is TRBV7-6 and J usage is TRBJ2-2; D tentatively fits TRBD1 or TRBD2 (5 bases each). The CDR3 is made up of 17 amino acids. V dropped 1 base and J dropped 0 bases, with 12 bases sitting between them. Germline assignment: CDR1 SGHVS and CDR2 FNYEAQ. The CDR3 DNA sequence: TGTGCCAGCAGCTTAGTAACCGGGACGACGAACACCGGGGAGCTGTTTTTT. It codes for CASSLVTGTTNTGELFF.

This clone was recorded a few times. The chain uses TRBV11-3 and TRBJ2-6, with 11 bases that match TRBD1. The CDR3 totals 15 residues. Germline CDR1 and CDR2: SGHNT and YENEEA. The trim removed 4 bases at V and 7 bases at J, leaving 3 bases unmatched. The CDR3 is CASSSGTGGANVLTF. The CDR3 DNA reads TGTGCCAGCAGCTCCGGGACAGGGGGAGCCAACGTCCTGACTTTC.

This clone was picked up one time. The V call is TRBV19, the J call TRBJ2-7; D might be TRBD1 (6 bases). This CDR3 is 14 amino acids long. Looked up from germline, CDR1 is LNHDA and CDR2 is SQIVND (reference sequence). The V gene lost 2 bases and the J gene lost 3 bases, with 11 bases spanning the gap. The CDR3 reads CASSITGWRYEQYF. The CDR3 nucleotides are TGTGCCAGTAGTATAACAGGGTGGCGCTACGAGCAGTACTTC.

The CDR3: CASSGLGTGVSNIQYF. The CDR3 DNA reads TGTGCCAGTAGCGGGCTTGGGACAGGGGTAAGCAACATTCAGTACTTC. The chain is built from TRBV19 and TRBJ2-4, with 10 nucleotides matching TRBD1. This CDR3 is built from 16 residues. Germline CDR1 is LNHDA and CDR2 is SQIVND (reference sequence). Unmatched junction bases numbered 12, after V lost 6 bases and J lost 7 bases.

The CDR3 nucleotides are TGTGCCAGCAGTGATCGAGCCTTTAGCTACGAGCAGTACTTC. Protein sequence: CASSDRAFSYEQYF. The V and J genes are TRBV6-4 and TRBJ2-7; D remains ambiguous. The CDR3 runs to 14 residues. The V and J ends lost 3 bases and 3 bases respectively, with 12 bases between them. Germline V gives CDR1 MRHNA, CDR2 SNTAGT.

J is TRBJ1-4 and V is TRBV19; possibly TRBD1 for D (5 bases). Trimming shortened V by 7 bases and J by 4 bases, and 16 bases separated the two germline ends. The germline V gene has CDR1 LNHDA and CDR2 SQIVND (reference sequence). This CDR3 has 15 residues. The CDR3 region is CASTNPGRYNEKLFF. The CDR3 nucleotides are TGTGCCAGTACCAACCCGGGACGGTATAATGAAAAACTGTTTTTT.

This chain connects TRBV19 to TRBJ1-5; tentative D call: TRBD1 (5 bases). The CDR3 runs to 16 residues. In germline, CDR1 is LNHDA, CDR2 SQIVND (reference sequence). Trimming left V 7 bases short and J 4 bases short, with 20 bases between. The CDR3 coding sequence is TGTGCCAGTACCCCCAACGGGGGATGGCGGAATCAGCCCCAGCATTTT. It encodes CASTPNGGWRNQPQHF.

The chain joins TRBV13 to TRBJ2-6; D is perhaps TRBD1 or TRBD2 (5 bases each). Trimming pared 4 bases from V and 4 bases from J, leaving 8 bases between. CDR3 length equals 14 residues. Per germline, CDR1 PRHDT and CDR2 FYEKMQ (reference sequence). CDR3 sequence (DNA): TGTGCCAGCAGCTCCGGGACGGGGGCCAACGTCCTGACTTTC. It codes for CASSSGTGANVLTF.

This clone was detected once. This chain connects TRBV27 to TRBJ1-5, with TRBD1 identical over 9 bases. There are 14 residues in the CDR3. The V gene's germline CDR1 is MNHEY and CDR2 SMNVEV (reference sequence). The V segment lost 5 bases and the J segment 11 bases; nucleotides outside the gene matches: 10. The CDR3 DNA reads TGTGCCAGCAGTCCGACAGGGGGAAGAGTGGCCCAGCATTTT. This encodes CASSPTGGRVAQHF.

The chain recombines TRBV11-2 with TRBJ2-6; tentatively, D is TRBD2 (5 bases). Looked up from germline, CDR1 is SGHAT and CDR2 is FQNNGV. The ends were cut back, 2 bases at V and 11 bases at J, with 7 bases in the middle. This CDR3 has 12 residues. The CDR3 nucleotides read TGTGCCAGCAGCTTAACCGGGGACGTCCTGACTTTC. Protein sequence: CASSLTGDVLTF.

V and J are TRBV5-6 and TRBJ1-2, with D uncertain. This CDR3 has 13 residues. Looked up from germline, CDR1 is SGHDT and CDR2 is YYEEEE. V dropped 4 bases and J dropped 7 bases, with 14 bases sitting between them. The CDR3 sequence: CASSPGPSAGYTF. The DNA of the CDR3 is TGTGCCAGCAGCCCCGGACCATCGGCTGGCTACACCTTC.

As regards this clone: The same CDR3 can be traced to other DNA sequences in this sample. The chain recombines TRBV15 with TRBJ1-1; the D is unclear. The germline V and J ends were trimmed by 0 bases and 1 base, with 9 bases remaining between them. There are 15 residues in the CDR3. Germline CDR1 and CDR2: LNHNV and YYDKDF (reference sequence). The CDR3 DNA follows: TGTGCCACCAGCAGAGATCCAAGGTCGAACACTGAAGCTTTCTTT. Translated, it gives CATSRDPRSNTEAFF. The whole variable domain, filled in from reference TRBV15 and TRBJ1-1, reads DAMVIQNPRYQVTQFGKPVTLSCSQTLNHNVMYWYQQKSSQAPKLLFHYYDKDFNNEADTPDNFQSRRPNTSFCFLDIRSPGLGDTAMYLCATSRDPRSNTEAFFGQGTRLTVV.

J is TRBJ2-7 and V is TRBV30; D is unresolved. Germline V gene sequence: CDR1 GTSNPN, CDR2 SVGIG (reference sequence). This CDR3 has 12 amino acids. Trimming left V 3 bases short and J 2 bases short, with 8 bases between. The CDR3: CAWRDRTYEQYF. For the CDR3, the DNA is TGTGCCTGGAGGGACCGAACCTACGAGCAGTACTTC.

This clone was recorded only once. This chain links TRBV7-9 with TRBJ1-5; D not certain. CDR3 length: 11 amino acids. Per germline, CDR1 SEHNR and CDR2 FQNEAQ (reference sequence). The V end lost 5 bases, the J end lost 9 bases, and 8 bases lay between the germline ends. The CDR3 nucleotides read TGTGCCAGCAGCGGCAAAGGGCCCCAGCATTTT. It translates to CASSGKGPQHF.

V is TRBV28 and J is TRBJ2-3; 9 positions agree with TRBD1. Germline V lookup: CDR1 MDHEN, CDR2 SYDVKM. The junction had 7 bases not matched to a gene; V was cut back by 5 bases and J by 1 base. The CDR3 runs 16 residues. DNA for the CDR3: TGTGCCAGCAGTCCCCGGACAGGGGCTGGCACAGATACGCAGTATTTT. It specifies CASSPRTGAGTDTQYF.

The V call is TRBV5-1, the J call TRBJ2-7; D remains unclear. Deletions cut 0 bases from V and 2 bases from J, with 9 bases between. This CDR3 is 14 amino acids long. Germline CDR1 is SGHRS and CDR2 is YFSETQ. The CDR3 region is CASSLGKAAYEQYF. CDR3 coding DNA: TGCGCCAGCAGCTTGGGTAAGGCCGCCTACGAGCAGTACTTC.

This chain uses TRBV6-1 with TRBJ1-6; possible D gene TRBD1, 6 bases. CDR1 and CDR2 (germline): MNHNS, SASEGT. Trimming pared 2 bases from V and 6 bases from J, leaving 20 bases between. The length of the CDR3 is 18 residues. CDR3 in amino acids: CASSERIGTGRTNSPLHF. CDR3 DNA: TGTGCCAGCAGTGAAAGGATAGGAACAGGGCGGACTAATTCACCCCTCCACTTT.

The chain combines TRBV10-1 with TRBJ2-6, with D possibly being TRBD1 (5 bases). Trimming shortened V by 9 bases and J by 1 base, and 7 bases separated the two germline ends. Germline V gene lookup returns CDR1 WNHNN and CDR2 SYGVQD (reference sequence). This CDR3 is built from 13 residues. The CDR3 DNA sequence: TGCGCCAGACACAGGTCTGGGGCCAACGTCCTGACTTTC. Protein sequence: CARHRSGANVLTF.

The chain has TRBV7-6 and TRBJ2-2; TRBD2 agrees at 9 bases. The germline CDR1 and CDR2 sequences are SGHVS and FNYEAQ. Germline trimming cut 5 bases from V and 7 bases from J; bases unmatched to any gene: 14. The CDR3 totals 17 residues. This CDR3 reads CASSPRVAGDPGGELFF. The CDR3 DNA is TGTGCCAGCAGCCCACGCGTAGCGGGGGATCCGGGCGGGGAGCTGTTTTTT.